This is a list of T cell receptor beta chains from one sample in a study of human T cells and chemical hapten exposure. One entry per CDR3 protein results from TCRdb running MiXCR on the RACE reads. The sample holds nearly 85,000 distinct CDR3 sequences, more than 9% seen once. The sequencing here drew on whole blood, taken in connection with sensitization to the hapten diphenylcyclopropenone (DPC). The receptors were sampled from a man aged 18 to 30 with alopecia areata. Some clones in this sample may be carry-over from other donors' samples. The conserved cysteine and the conserved F or W are not part of the CDR3 here.

j_call: TRBJ2-3; v_call: TRBV6-4; cdr3_aa: ASSDSEIGDTKY
j_call: TRBJ2-5; v_call: TRBV7-2; cdr3_aa: ASSSPGLAGEETQY
j_call: TRBJ1-3; v_call: TRBV4-1; cdr3_aa: ASSPRDTLSGNTIY
j_call: TRBJ2-1; v_call: TRBV6-4; cdr3_aa: ASSDEAGGINEQF
j_call: TRBJ2-1; v_call: TRBV24-1; cdr3_aa: ATSDGWEQF
j_call: TRBJ2-7; v_call: TRBV6-6; cdr3_aa: ASSRSWEQY
j_call: TRBJ1-5; v_call: TRBV5-5; cdr3_aa: ASSRQGPGNQPQH
j_call: TRBJ1-6; v_call: TRBV7-3; cdr3_aa: ASSLTGRASLH
j_call: TRBJ2-6; v_call: TRBV6-2/TRBV6-3; cdr3_aa: ASSRTGYSGANVLT
j_call: TRBJ2-1; v_call: TRBV7-6; cdr3_aa: ASSPFLGTYNEQF
j_call: TRBJ1-5; v_call: TRBV6-6; cdr3_aa: ASSYRDRGNSNQPQH
j_call: TRBJ2-7; v_call: TRBV11-2; cdr3_aa: ASSFILYEQY
j_call: TRBJ2-7; v_call: TRBV5-5; cdr3_aa: ASSRDPIGAYEQY
j_call: TRBJ1-3; v_call: TRBV28; cdr3_aa: ASSPSQWGNTIY
j_call: TRBJ1-6; v_call: TRBV14; cdr3_aa: ASSQVLGTSNSPLH
j_call: TRBJ2-5; v_call: TRBV20-1; cdr3_aa: SARMGAETQY
j_call: TRBJ1-2; v_call: TRBV7-2; cdr3_aa: ASSLGFARGDYGYT
j_call: TRBJ2-3; v_call: TRBV7-9; cdr3_aa: ASSLLSLSTDTQY
j_call: TRBJ1-2; v_call: TRBV6-2/TRBV6-3; cdr3_aa: ASRTSGRSYGYT
j_call: TRBJ2-5; v_call: TRBV7-9; cdr3_aa: ASSFQGGETQY
j_call: TRBJ1-6; v_call: TRBV2; cdr3_aa: ASRPTAESPLH
j_call: TRBJ1-6; v_call: TRBV20-1; cdr3_aa: SARNTPNSPLH
j_call: TRBJ2-5; v_call: TRBV11-2; cdr3_aa: ASSYTLQWGTGLPGTQY
j_call: TRBJ1-5; v_call: TRBV6-1; cdr3_aa: ASSEAGSNQPQH